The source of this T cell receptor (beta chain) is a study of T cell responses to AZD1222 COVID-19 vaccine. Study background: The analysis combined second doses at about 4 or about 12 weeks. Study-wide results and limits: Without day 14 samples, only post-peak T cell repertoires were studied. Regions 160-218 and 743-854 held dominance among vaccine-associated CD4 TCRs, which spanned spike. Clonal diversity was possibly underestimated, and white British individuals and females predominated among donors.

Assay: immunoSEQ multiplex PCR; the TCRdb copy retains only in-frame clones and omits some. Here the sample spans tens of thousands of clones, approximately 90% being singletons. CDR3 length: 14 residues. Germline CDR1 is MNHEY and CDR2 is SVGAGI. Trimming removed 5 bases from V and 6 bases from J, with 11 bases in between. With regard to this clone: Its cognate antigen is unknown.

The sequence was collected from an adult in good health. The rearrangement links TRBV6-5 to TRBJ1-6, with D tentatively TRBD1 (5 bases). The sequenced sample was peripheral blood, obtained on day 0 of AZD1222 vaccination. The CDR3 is CASSLQGFNSPLHF. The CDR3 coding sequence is TGTGCCAGCAGTCTTCAGGGTTTTAATTCACCCCTCCACTTT.